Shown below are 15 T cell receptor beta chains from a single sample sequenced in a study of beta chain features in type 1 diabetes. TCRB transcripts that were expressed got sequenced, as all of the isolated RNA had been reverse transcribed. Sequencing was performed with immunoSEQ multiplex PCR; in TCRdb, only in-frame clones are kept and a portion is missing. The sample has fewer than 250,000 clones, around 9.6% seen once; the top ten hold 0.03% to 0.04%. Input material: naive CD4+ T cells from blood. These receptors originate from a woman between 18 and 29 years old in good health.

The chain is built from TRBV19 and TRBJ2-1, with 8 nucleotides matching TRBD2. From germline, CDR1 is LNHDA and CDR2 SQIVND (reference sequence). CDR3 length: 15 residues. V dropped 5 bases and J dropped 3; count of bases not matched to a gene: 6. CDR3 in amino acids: CASSWREAYYNEQFF. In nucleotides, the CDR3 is TGTGCCAGTAGTTGGCGGGAGGCATACTACAATGAGCAGTTCTTC.

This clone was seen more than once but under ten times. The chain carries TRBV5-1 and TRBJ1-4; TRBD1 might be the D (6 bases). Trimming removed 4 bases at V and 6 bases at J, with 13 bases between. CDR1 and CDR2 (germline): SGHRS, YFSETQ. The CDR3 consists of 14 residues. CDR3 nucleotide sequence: TGCGCCAGCAGCCGCAGGGGACTAGATGAAAAACTGTTTTTT. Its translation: CASSRRGLDEKLFF.

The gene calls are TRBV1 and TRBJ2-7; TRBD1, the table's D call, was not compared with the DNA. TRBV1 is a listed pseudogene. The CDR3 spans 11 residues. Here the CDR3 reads CTSSHTYEQYF. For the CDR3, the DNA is TGCACCAGCAGCCACACCTACGAGCAGTACTTC.

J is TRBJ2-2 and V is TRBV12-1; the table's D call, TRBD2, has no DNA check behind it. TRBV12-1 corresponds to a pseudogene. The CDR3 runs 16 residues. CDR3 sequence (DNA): TGTGCCAGCAGCTGTATCGGGACTAACAACACCGGGGAGCTGTTTTTT. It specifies CASSCIGTNNTGELFF.

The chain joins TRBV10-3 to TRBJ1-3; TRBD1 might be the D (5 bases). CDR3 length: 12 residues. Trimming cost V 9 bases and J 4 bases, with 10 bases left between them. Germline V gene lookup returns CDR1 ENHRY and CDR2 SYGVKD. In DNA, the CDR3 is TGTGCCATTCGGGACTTAGGAAACACCATATATTTT. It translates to CAIRDLGNTIYF.

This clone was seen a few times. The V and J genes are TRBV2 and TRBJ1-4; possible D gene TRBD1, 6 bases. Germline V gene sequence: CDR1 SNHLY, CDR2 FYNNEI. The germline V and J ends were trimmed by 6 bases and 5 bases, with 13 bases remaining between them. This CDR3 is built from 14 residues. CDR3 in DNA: TGTGCCAGCAGCCCGGACAGACTAAATGAAAAACTGTTTTTT. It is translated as CASSPDRLNEKLFF.

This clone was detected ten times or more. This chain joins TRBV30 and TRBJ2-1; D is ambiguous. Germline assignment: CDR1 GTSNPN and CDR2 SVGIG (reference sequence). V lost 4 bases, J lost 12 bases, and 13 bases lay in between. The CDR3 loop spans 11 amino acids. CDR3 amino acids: CAWTKRLGQFF. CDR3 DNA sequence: TGTGCCTGGACCAAGCGACTGGGGCAGTTCTTC. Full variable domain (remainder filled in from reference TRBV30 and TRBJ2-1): SQTIHQWPATLVQPVGSPLSLECTVEGTSNPNLYWYRQAAGRGLQLLFYSVGIGQISSEVPQNLSASRPQDRQFILSSKKLLLSDSGFYLCAWTKRLGQFFGPGTRLTVL.

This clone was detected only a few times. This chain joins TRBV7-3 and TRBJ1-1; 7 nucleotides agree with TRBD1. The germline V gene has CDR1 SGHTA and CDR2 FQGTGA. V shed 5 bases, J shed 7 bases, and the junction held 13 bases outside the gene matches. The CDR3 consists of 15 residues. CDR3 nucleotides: TGTGCCAGCAGCAGATTAGGGGGCGGATCTGTTGAAGCTTTCTTT. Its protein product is CASSRLGGGSVEAFF.

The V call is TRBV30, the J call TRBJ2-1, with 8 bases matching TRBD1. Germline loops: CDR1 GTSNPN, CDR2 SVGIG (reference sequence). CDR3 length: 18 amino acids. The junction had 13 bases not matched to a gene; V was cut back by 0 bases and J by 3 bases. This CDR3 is CAWSVGPLTGAFYNEQFF. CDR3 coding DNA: TGTGCCTGGAGTGTCGGGCCCTTGACAGGGGCTTTCTACAATGAGCAGTTCTTC.

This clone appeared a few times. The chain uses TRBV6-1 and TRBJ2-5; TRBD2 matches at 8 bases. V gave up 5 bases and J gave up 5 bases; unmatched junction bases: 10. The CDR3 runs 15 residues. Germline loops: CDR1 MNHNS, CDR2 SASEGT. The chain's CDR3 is CASSTTGGPKETQYF. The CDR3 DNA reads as TGTGCCAGCAGTACCACGGGAGGGCCGAAGGAGACCCAGTACTTC.

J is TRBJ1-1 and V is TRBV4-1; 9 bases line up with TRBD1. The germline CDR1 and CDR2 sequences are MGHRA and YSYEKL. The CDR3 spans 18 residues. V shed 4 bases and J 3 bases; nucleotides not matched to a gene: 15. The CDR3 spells CASSPSLGQGLLDTEAFF. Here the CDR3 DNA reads TGCGCCAGCAGCCCATCTTTGGGACAGGGATTGTTGGACACTGAAGCTTTCTTT.

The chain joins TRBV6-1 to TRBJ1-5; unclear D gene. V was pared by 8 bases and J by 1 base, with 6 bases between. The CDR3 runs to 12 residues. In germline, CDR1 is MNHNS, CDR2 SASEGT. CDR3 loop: CASGESNQPQHF. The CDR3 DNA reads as TGTGCCAGCGGGGAGAGCAATCAGCCCCAGCATTTT.

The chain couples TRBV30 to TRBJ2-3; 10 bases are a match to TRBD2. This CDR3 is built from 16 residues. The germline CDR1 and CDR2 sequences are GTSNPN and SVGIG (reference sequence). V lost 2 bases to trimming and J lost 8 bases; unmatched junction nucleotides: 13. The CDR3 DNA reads TGTGCCTGGAGTCATTATAGCGGGGGGCCCACGGCTACGCAGTATTTT. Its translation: CAWSHYSGGPTATQYF.

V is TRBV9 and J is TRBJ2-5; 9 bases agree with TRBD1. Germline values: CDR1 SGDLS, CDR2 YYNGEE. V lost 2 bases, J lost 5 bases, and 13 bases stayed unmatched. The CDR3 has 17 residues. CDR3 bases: TGTGCCAGCAGCGTCGGAGCCGGGACAGGGACTATGGAGACCCAGTACTTC. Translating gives CASSVGAGTGTMETQYF.

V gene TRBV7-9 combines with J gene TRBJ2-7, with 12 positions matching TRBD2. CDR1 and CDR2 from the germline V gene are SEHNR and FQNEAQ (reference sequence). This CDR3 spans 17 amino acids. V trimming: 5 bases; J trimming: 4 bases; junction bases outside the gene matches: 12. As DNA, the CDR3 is TGTGCCAGCAGCACGGGGGGACTAGCGGGTTTGGAGTACGAGCAGTACTTC. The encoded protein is CASSTGGLAGLEYEQYF.